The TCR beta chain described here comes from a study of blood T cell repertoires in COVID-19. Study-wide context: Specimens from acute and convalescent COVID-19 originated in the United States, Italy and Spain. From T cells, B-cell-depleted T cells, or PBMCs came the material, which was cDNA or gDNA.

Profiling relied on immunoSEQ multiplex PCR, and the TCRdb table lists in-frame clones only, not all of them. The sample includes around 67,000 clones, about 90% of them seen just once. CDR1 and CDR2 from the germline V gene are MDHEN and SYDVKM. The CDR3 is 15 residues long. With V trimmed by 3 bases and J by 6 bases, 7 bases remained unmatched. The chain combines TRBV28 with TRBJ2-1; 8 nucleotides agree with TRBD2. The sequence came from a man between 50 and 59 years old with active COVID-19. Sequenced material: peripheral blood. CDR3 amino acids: CASSFSPAGVNEQFF. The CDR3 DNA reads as TGTGCCAGCAGTTTTTCCCCAGCGGGGGTCAATGAGCAGTTCTTC.